This T cell receptor (beta chain) is from a study of shared clonotypes between healthy human individuals (dated by TCRdb to the early 2020s). About the study as a whole: A couple of women and a few men aged 18 to 49 years were included in the cohort. For each donor, three plates each were used for CD4 naive and CD4 memory, two plates were used for CD8 naive, and one plate was used for CD8 memory. The study deeply sequenced blood TCR repertoires of five healthy adults to estimate repertoire size and the extent of clonotype sharing between individuals. Per donor, leukapheresis produced somewhere between about 0.94 and 10 billion PBMCs. To increase sequencing depth and limit assay-specific biases, different laboratories used diverse techniques to prepare libraries and sequence TCR repertoires.

Donors were healthy HIV-negative adults with no recently reported acute infections or vaccinations. Every donor was a Caucasian adult residing in Nashville, Tennessee, USA. CD4+ T cells were enriched by magnetic negative selection; naive cells were then positively selected on CD45RA, and the negative fraction formed the memory subset. After blood collection by leukapheresis, PBMCs were isolated using Ficoll-Histopaque density gradient centrifugation and then cryopreserved in the vapor phase of liquid nitrogen. Purity and quantity of every magnetically sorted T cell population were checked by analytical flow cytometry. Each sorted fraction had its genomic DNA isolated and then quantified by UV absorbance on a Nanodrop 2000c. General conclusions and limits of the study: Sampling was restricted to blood, and TCR repertoires in tissues likely differ from the TCR repertoires found in blood. Rarefaction of sorted-subset datasets indicated incomplete sequencing despite the large sequencing depth. Clonotypes shared by all four sorted-subset donors showed higher generation probabilities than non-shared clonotypes. Estimated clonotype richness was generally larger for naive than for memory subsets. Pairwise subsampling indicated that sequencing depth was expected to affect the degree of clonotype sharing among donors. When a handful of donors were compared, the shared fraction of clonotypes was about 5% for naive CD4, roughly 3.4% for naive CD8, more than 2% for memory CD4, and about 0.36% for memory CD8. The small number of donors limited the genetic and exposure-history diversity represented.

TCR CDR3 regions were amplified from genomic DNA by multiplex PCR using the deep immunoSEQ assay. Extracted genomic DNA from each cell subset was spread evenly across all wells of several immunoSEQ 96-well plates, with each plate serving as a replicate. For sorted subsets, 200 to 250 ng of genomic DNA, equivalent to 25,000 to 30,000 T cell genomes, went into each replicate PCR. Purified libraries were quantified with a Qubit 3.0 fluorometer, sized on a Bioanalyzer 2100, and re-quantified with the KAPA Library Quantification kit. Every immunoSEQ 96-well plate was sequenced on a separate single-read 150-cycle Illumina NextSeq 550 flow cell. On the study's bioinformatics: Because the immunoSEQ output included only junctional sequences and no quality scores, the filtering could not be the same as the filtering used for full-length reads. To assign V/J genes and CDR3, sequences were annotated using PyIR, a Python wrapper for IgBLAST v1.9, with IMGT germline references. Any read was removed if the V/J assignment was weak (E-value above 1e-6), the CDR3 was missing, or the read contained stop codons, out-of-frame junctions, or ambiguous translated residues. V3J clonotypes were defined by identical inferred V gene, J gene, and CDR3 amino acid sequence. To compute the percentage overlap between repertoires, the number of shared unique clonotypes was divided by the size of the smaller repertoire. RTK rarefaction, the Chao1 estimator, and Recon v2.1 estimates of unobserved clonotypes were used to assess repertoire richness. OLGA was used to compute generation probabilities for all TCRbeta clonotypes that the gDNA method yielded from several donors. Drawn from immuneACCESS, this table holds only the in-frame rearrangements with V and J called that TCRdb kept. Clones are partly lost; checked studies trace under half to an unresolved V gene and leave the rest unexplained. V and J calls and clone size are given by that table; D and trimming were obtained from the DNA. The sample includes roughly 2.5 million clones, with around nine tenths observed a single time. 0.14% of the sample is taken by the ten largest.

The germline V gene provides CDR1 MGHDK and CDR2 SYGVNS. The V end loses 5 bases and the J end loses 10 bases, and a stretch of 12 bases separates them. From cysteine to phenylalanine, the CDR3 is 13 amino acids long. CDR3 DNA is the only sequence kept; it has 39 bases, read in frame from the first base. Points on this clone: Its target antigen remains unknown. No base quality values were provided; no much bigger clone lies one nucleotide off.

The chain is assembled from TRBV25-1 and TRBJ1-6; the D gene is not confidently resolved. This sequence originates from a man aged 18 to 29 in good health. The sample was naive CD4+ T cells sorted from blood. The label giving this sample's cell subset or site can be read as: CD45RA+ positively selected. The DNA sequence follows: TGTGCCAGCAGTCCGGGAGGGAACTCACCCCTCCACTTT. It translates as CASSPGGNSPLHF. The CDR3 plus the reference TRBV25-1 and TRBJ1-6 genes for the other parts give the full variable domain: EADIYQTPRYLVIGTGKKITLECSQTMGHDKMYWYQQDPGMELHLIHYSYGVNSTEKGDLSSESTVSRIRTEHFPLTLESARPSHTSQYLCASSPGGNSPLHFGNGTRLTVT.